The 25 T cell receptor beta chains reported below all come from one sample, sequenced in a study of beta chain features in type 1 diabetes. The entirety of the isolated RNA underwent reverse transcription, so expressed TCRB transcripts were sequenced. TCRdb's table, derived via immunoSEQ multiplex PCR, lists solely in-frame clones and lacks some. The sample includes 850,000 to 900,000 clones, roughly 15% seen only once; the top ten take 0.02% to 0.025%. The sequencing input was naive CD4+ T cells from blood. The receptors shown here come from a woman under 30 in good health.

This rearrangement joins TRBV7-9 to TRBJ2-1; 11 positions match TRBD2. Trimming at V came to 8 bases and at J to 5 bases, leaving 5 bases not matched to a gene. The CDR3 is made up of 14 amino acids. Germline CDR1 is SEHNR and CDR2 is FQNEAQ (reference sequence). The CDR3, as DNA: TGTGCCAGCGGGACTAGCGGTGTGAACAATGAGCAGTTCTTC. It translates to CASGTSGVNNEQFF. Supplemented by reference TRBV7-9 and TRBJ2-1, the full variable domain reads DTGVSQNPRHKITKRGQNVTFRCDPISEHNRLYWYRQTLGQGPEFLTYFQNEAQLEKSRLLSDRFSAERPKGSFSTLEIQRTEQGDSAMYLCASGTSGVNNEQFFGPGTRLTVL.

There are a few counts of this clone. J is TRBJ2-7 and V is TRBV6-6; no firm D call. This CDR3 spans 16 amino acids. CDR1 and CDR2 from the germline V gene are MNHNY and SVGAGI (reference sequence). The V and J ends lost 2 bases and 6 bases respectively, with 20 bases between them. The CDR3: CASSYGTLNPPGEQYF. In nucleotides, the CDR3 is TGTGCCAGCAGTTACGGTACTCTGAACCCCCCCGGCGAGCAGTACTTC.

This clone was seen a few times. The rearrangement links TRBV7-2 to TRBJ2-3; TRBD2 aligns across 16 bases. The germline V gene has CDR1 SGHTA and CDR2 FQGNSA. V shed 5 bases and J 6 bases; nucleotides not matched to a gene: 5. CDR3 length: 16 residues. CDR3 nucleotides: TGTGCCAGCAGCCAGCCGGGACTAGCGGGAGGGGATACGCAGTATTTT. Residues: CASSQPGLAGGDTQYF.

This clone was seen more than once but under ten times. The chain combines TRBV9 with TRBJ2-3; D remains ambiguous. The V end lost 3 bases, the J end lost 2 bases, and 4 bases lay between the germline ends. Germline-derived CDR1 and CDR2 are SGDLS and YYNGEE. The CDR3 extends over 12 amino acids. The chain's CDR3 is CASSGATDTQYF. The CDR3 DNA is TGTGCCAGCAGCGGAGCCACAGATACGCAGTATTTT. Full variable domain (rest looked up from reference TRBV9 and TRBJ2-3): DSGVTQTPKHLITATGQRVTLRCSPRSGDLSVYWYQQSLDQGLQFLIQYYNGEERAKGNILERFSAQQFPDLHSELNLSSLELGDSALYFCASSGATDTQYFGPGTRLTVL.

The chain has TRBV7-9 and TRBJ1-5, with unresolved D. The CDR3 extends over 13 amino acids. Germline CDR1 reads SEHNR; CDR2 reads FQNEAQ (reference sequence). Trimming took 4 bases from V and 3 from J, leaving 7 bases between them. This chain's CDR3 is CASSWQNNQPQHF. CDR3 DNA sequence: TGTGCCAGCAGCTGGCAGAACAATCAGCCCCAGCATTTT.

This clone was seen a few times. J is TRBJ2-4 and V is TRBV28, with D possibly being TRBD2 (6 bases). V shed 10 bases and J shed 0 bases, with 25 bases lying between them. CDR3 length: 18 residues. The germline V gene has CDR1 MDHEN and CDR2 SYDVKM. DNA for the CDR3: TGTGCCAACGAGACTGCGGGGCCGCCAGAGTTAGCCAAAAACATTCAGTACTTC. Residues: CANETAGPPELAKNIQYF.

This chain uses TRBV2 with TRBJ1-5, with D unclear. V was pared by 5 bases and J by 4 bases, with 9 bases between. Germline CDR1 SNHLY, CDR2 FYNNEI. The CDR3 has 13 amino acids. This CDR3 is CASSPETNQPQHF. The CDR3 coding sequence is TGTGCCAGCAGTCCTGAGACGAATCAGCCCCAGCATTTT.

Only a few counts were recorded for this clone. The CDR3: CASSARTSGKGPTYEQYF. The CDR3 region has the DNA TGTGCCAGCAGCGCCCGGACTAGCGGGAAAGGCCCTACCTACGAGCAGTACTTC. V and J are TRBV7-9 and TRBJ2-7; the match to TRBD2 covers 12 bases. V dropped 5 bases and J dropped 2; count of bases not matched to a gene: 13. Looked up from germline, CDR1 is SEHNR and CDR2 is FQNEAQ (reference sequence). The CDR3 has 18 amino acids.

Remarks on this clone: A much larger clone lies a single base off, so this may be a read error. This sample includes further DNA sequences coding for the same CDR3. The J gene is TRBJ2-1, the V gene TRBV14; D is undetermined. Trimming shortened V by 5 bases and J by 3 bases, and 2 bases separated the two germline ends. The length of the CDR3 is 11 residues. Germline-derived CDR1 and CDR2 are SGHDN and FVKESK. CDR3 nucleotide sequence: TGTGCCAGCAGCTACTACAATGAGCAGTTCTTC. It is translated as CASSYYNEQFF.

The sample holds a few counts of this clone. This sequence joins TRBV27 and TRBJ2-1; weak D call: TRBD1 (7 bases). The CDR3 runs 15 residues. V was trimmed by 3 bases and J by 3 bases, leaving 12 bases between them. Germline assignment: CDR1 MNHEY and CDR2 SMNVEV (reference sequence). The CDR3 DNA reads TGTGCCAGCAGTTTGGAGGGGGACAGCTACAATGAGCAGTTCTTC. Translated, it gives CASSLEGDSYNEQFF.

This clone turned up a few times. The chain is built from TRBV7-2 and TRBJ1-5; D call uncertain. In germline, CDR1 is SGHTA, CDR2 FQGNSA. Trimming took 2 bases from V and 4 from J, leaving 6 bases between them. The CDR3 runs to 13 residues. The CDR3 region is CASSLTENQPQHF. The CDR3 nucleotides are TGTGCCAGCAGCTTAACAGAGAATCAGCCCCAGCATTTT.

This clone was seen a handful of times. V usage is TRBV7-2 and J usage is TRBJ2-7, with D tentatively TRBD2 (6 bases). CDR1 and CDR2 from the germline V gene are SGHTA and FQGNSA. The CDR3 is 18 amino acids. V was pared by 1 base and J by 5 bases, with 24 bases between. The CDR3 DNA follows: TGTGCCAGCAGCTTAGTTCCGCTCGGTCGGCGGCTAGCGAACGAGCAGTACTTC. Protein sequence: CASSLVPLGRRLANEQYF.

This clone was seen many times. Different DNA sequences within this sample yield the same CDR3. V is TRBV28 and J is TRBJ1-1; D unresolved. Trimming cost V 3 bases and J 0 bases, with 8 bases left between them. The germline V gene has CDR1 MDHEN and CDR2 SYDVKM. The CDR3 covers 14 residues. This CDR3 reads CASSLPGMNTEAFF. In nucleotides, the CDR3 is TGTGCCAGCAGTTTGCCCGGGATGAACACTGAAGCTTTCTTT.

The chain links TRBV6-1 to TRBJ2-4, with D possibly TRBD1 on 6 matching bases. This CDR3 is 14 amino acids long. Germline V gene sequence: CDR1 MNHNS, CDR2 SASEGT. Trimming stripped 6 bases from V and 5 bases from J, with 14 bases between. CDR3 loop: CASRTGQGENIQYF. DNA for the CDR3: TGTGCCAGCAGGACGGGACAAGGGGAAAACATTCAGTACTTC.

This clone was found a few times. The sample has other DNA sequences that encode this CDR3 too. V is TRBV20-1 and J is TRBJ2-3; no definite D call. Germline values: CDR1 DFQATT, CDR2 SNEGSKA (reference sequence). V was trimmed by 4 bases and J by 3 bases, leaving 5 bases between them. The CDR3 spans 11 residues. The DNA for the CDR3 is TGCAGTGCTATATCAACAGATACGCAGTATTTT. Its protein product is CSAISTDTQYF.

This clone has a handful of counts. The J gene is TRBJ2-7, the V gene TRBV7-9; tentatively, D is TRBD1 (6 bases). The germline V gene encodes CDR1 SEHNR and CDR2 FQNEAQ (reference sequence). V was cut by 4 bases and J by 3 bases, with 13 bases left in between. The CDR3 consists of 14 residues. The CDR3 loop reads CASSSNYRVYEQYF. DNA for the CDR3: TGTGCCAGCAGCTCCAACTACAGGGTCTACGAGCAGTACTTC.

CDR3 region: CASSLSGFSTETQYF. The CDR3 DNA sequence: TGTGCCAGCAGCTTGTCGGGGTTCTCGACAGAGACCCAGTACTTC. The chain links TRBV7-2 to TRBJ2-5; D might be TRBD2 (5 bases). Trimming removed 3 bases from V and 4 bases from J, with 15 bases in between. CDR3 length: 15 amino acids. Germline values: CDR1 SGHTA, CDR2 FQGNSA.

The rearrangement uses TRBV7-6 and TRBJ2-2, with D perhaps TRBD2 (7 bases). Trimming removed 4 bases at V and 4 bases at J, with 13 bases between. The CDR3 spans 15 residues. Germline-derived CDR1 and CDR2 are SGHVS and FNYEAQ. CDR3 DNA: TGTGCCAGCAGCTACGGGGGGCGGCGCACCGGGGAGCTGTTTTTT. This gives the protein CASSYGGRRTGELFF.

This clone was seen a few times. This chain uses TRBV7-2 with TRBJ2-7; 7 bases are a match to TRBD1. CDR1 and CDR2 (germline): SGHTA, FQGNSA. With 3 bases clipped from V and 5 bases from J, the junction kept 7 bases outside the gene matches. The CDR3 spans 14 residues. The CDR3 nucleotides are TGTGCCAGCAGCTTTGGGGAGAGGGGGCACGAGCAGTACTTC. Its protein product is CASSFGERGHEQYF.

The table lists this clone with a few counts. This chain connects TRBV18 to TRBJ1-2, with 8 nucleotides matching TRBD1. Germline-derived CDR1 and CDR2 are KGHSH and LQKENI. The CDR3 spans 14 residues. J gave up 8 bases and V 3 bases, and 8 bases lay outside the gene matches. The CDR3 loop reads CASSPLRDRGGYTF. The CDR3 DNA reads TGTGCCAGCTCACCCCTTCGAGACAGGGGAGGCTACACCTTC.

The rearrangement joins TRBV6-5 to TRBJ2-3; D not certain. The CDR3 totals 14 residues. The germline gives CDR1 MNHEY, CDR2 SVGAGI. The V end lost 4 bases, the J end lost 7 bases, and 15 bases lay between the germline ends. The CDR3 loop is CASSSTTSRNTQYF. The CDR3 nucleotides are TGTGCCAGCAGTTCCACCACCTCGAGAAATACGCAGTATTTT.

DNA of the CDR3: TGTGCCAGCAGCCCTCGCAGAGTCTATGGCTACACCTTC. It is translated as CASSPRRVYGYTF. V gene TRBV7-2 combines with J gene TRBJ1-2; D remains unclear. V dropped 5 bases and J dropped 4 bases, with 11 bases sitting between them. Germline loops: CDR1 SGHTA, CDR2 FQGNSA. The CDR3 is 13 amino acids.

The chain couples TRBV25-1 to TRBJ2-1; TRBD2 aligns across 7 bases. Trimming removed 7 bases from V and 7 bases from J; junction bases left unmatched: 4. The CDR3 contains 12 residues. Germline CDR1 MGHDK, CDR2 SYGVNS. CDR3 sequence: CASMREWNEQFF. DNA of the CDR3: TGTGCCAGCATGCGGGAGTGGAATGAGCAGTTCTTC.

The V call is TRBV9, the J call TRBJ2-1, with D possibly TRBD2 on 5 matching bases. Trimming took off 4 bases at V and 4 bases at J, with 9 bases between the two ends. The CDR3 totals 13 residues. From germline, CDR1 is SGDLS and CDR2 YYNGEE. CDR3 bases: TGTGCCAGCAGCCTGACTACTTACAATGAGCAGTTCTTC. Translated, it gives CASSLTTYNEQFF.

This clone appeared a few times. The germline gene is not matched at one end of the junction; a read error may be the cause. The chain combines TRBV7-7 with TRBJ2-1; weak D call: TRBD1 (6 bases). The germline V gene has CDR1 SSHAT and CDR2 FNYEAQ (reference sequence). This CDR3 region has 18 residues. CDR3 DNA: TGTGCTAGCAGCTTAGTTCCTACCACAGCCCAGGGGCACAATGAGCAGTTCTTC. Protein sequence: CASSLVPTTAQGHNEQFF.